This TCR beta chain derives from a study of blood T cell repertoires in COVID-19. The overall study: T cells, B-cell-depleted T cells, or PBMCs provided the cDNA or gDNA that served as material.

The table came from immunoSEQ multiplex PCR; TCRdb's copy has only in-frame clones and leaves some out. Altogether approximately 170,000 clones are present, about 81% being singletons, with the ten largest covering approximately 18%. Germline V gene data show CDR1 as SGHVS and CDR2 as FQNEAQ. This CDR3 is built from 12 residues. V lost 5 bases to trimming and J lost 8 bases, with 12 bases between them. The source is a woman aged 80 or older with acute or convalescent COVID-19. This chain links TRBV7-8 with TRBJ1-2; weak D call: TRBD1 (5 bases). The specimen sequenced was peripheral blood. In nucleotides, the CDR3 is TGTGCCAGCAGCCCGGACATAGAAGGCTACACCTTC. Protein: CASSPDIEGYTF.